Sequencing of this TCR beta chain was carried out in a study of cytomegalovirus exposure and HLA in healthy donors. V lost 2 bases and J lost 8, with 15 bases in between. The V gene's germline CDR1 is MGHRA and CDR2 YSYEKL. This CDR3 has 14 residues. Remarks on this clone: Antigen specificity is unknown.

Researchers ran the PCR with 60 Vbeta and 13 Jbeta primers. Produced via immunoSEQ multiplex PCR; TCRdb's table is partial and in-frame only. The table lists roughly 120,000 clones, roughly 88% of them singletons. Study conclusions and caveats: In a later analysis, V- and J-gene trimming of beta chains associated with a DCLRE1C missense variant, replicated independently. According to a later analysis, most TCR beta chains associated with CMV appeared HLA-restricted.

The chain has TRBV4-1 and TRBJ1-2; D unclear. Sequenced: PBMCs. This clonotype was sampled from a woman between 18 and 29 years old in good health and CMV-seropositive. CDR3 nucleotide sequence: TGCGCCAGCAGCCAAAGCATGGTGGTTTCGGGCTACACCTTC. As protein: CASSQSMVVSGYTF.